These T cell receptor beta chains were read from a single sample in a study of T cells in Graves' hyperthyroidism and ophthalmopathy. TCRdb analysed the multiplex PCR reads with MiXCR anew, one entry per CDR3 protein. This table has hundreds of thousands of distinct CDR3 sequences, roughly 15% appearing once. Sequencing was carried out using blood. The receptors stem from a woman in her forties or fifties with Graves' ophthalmopathy. Both conserved end residues are part of each CDR3. Each record gives: CDR3 length, J gene, V gene, CDR3 protein.

CDR3 length: 13; J gene: TRBJ1-6; V gene: TRBV20-1; CDR3 protein: CSALGVNNSPLHF
CDR3 length: 13; J gene: TRBJ2-1; V gene: TRBV12-5; CDR3 protein: CASGSGGWDEQFF
CDR3 length: 18; J gene: TRBJ2-2; V gene: TRBV9; CDR3 protein: CASSVNGQGRRITGELFF
CDR3 length: 16; J gene: TRBJ2-1; V gene: TRBV19; CDR3 protein: CASSFWRTSDYNEQFF
CDR3 length: 16; J gene: TRBJ2-4; V gene: TRBV5-1; CDR3 protein: CASSLATAGSKNIQYF
CDR3 length: 17; J gene: TRBJ2-2; V gene: TRBV4-1; CDR3 protein: CASSQLAGGSVTGELFF
CDR3 length: 14; J gene: TRBJ2-5; V gene: TRBV5-1; CDR3 protein: CASSPETGGETQYF
CDR3 length: 15; J gene: TRBJ2-1; V gene: TRBV11-2; CDR3 protein: CASSRPGQPYNEQFF
CDR3 length: 17; J gene: TRBJ2-1; V gene: TRBV25-1; CDR3 protein: CASSYNGRRIVYNEQFF
CDR3 length: 15; J gene: TRBJ2-5; V gene: TRBV7-9; CDR3 protein: CASRPDRDLLETQYF
CDR3 length: 12; J gene: TRBJ1-1; V gene: TRBV6-1; CDR3 protein: CASSPVQGRAFF
CDR3 length: 17; J gene: TRBJ1-5; V gene: TRBV19; CDR3 protein: CASSIRSRKNSNQPQHF
CDR3 length: 16; J gene: TRBJ2-3; V gene: TRBV29-1; CDR3 protein: CSVEDRAGGPTDTQYF
CDR3 length: 12; J gene: TRBJ1-5; V gene: TRBV7-9; CDR3 protein: CASSQAGQPQHF
CDR3 length: 18; J gene: TRBJ2-6; V gene: TRBV7-8; CDR3 protein: CASSLFRGLISGANVLTF
CDR3 length: 18; J gene: TRBJ2-5; V gene: TRBV27; CDR3 protein: CASSLRGPRGGYQETQYF
CDR3 length: 15; J gene: TRBJ1-1; V gene: TRBV28; CDR3 protein: CASRSRLIMNTEAFF
CDR3 length: 17; J gene: TRBJ2-6; V gene: TRBV19; CDR3 protein: CASNSHDWGSGANVLTF
CDR3 length: 13; J gene: TRBJ2-1; V gene: TRBV6-2/TRBV6-3; CDR3 protein: CAGLLWGYNEQFF
CDR3 length: 14; J gene: TRBJ1-1; V gene: TRBV6-1; CDR3 protein: CASRPRGLNTEAFF